The entry below gives a single TCR beta chain sequence along with its context. Its antigen is not yet known. Base qualities were left out, and no much larger clone turns up one base away. These data are taken from a study of shared clonotypes between healthy human individuals (dated by TCRdb to the early 2020s). In the study overall: The cohort included three men and a couple of women between 18 and 49 years of age. Between about 0.85 and 10 billion PBMCs per donor were obtained by leukapheresis. To increase sequencing depth and limit assay-specific biases, different laboratories used diverse techniques to prepare libraries and sequence TCR repertoires. For each donor, three plates each were used for CD4 naive and CD4 memory, two plates were used for CD8 naive, and one plate was used for CD8 memory. The study deeply sequenced blood TCR repertoires of about 5 healthy adults to estimate repertoire size and the extent of clonotype sharing between individuals. What the research found in general, with its limitations: The genetic and exposure-history diversity represented was limited by the small number of donors. Incomplete sequencing was indicated by rarefaction of sorted-subset datasets, despite the large sequencing depth. Naive subsets generally had larger estimated clonotype richness than memory subsets did. Sharing across four donors was observed for approximately 5% of naive CD4, 3% to 4% of naive CD8, 2% to 2.5% of memory CD4, and about 0.4% of memory CD8 clonotypes. Based on pairwise subsampling, the degree of clonotype sharing among donors was expected to be affected by sequencing depth. Sampling was restricted to blood, and TCR repertoires in tissue are likely to differ from TCR repertoires in blood. Compared with non-shared clonotypes, clonotypes shared by all four sorted-subset donors had higher generation probabilities.

Donors were healthy HIV-negative adults with no recently reported acute infections or vaccinations. Every donor was a Caucasian adult residing in Nashville, Tennessee, USA. The CD8 memory samples were a combination of magnetically selected CD45RO+ cells and CCR7-negative CD45RA+ effector memory (TemRA) cells. Blood was obtained by leukapheresis, after which PBMCs were separated by Ficoll-Histopaque density gradient centrifugation and cryopreserved in liquid nitrogen vapor phase. Analytical flow cytometry was used to check the purity and quantity of every magnetically sorted T cell population. From each sorted fraction, genomic DNA was isolated and quantified by UV absorbance on a Nanodrop 2000c. The germline V gene sets CDR1 to WSHSY and CDR2 to SAAADI. The CDR3 holds 14 amino acids from the cysteine to the phenylalanine. The only DNA kept is the CDR3, 42 bases in frame from the first base. The germline ends are 11 bases apart after V is trimmed by 3 bases and J by 3 bases.

Using the deep immunoSEQ assay, TCR CDR3 regions were amplified from genomic DNA by multiplex PCR. Extracted genomic DNA from each cell subset was spread evenly across all wells of several immunoSEQ 96-well plates, with each plate serving as a replicate. Each replicate PCR for sorted subsets received roughly 200 ng genomic DNA, equal to 30,000 or so T cell genomes. Purified libraries were measured with a Qubit 3.0 fluorometer, size-checked on a Bioanalyzer 2100, and measured again with the KAPA Library Quantification kit. Each immunoSEQ 96-well plate was sequenced on its own single-read 150-cycle Illumina NextSeq 550 flow cell. From the authors' description of their analysis: The immunoSEQ output contained only junctional sequences without quality scores, so filtering could not match that applied to full-length reads. Sequences were annotated with PyIR, a Python wrapper for IgBLAST v1.9, and V/J genes and CDR3 were assigned using IMGT germline references. Reads were removed for weak V/J assignments (E-value above 1e-6), missing CDR3, stop codons, out-of-frame junctions, or ambiguous translated residues. A V3J clonotype was defined by an identical inferred V gene, J gene, and CDR3 amino acid sequence. The percentage overlap between two repertoires was calculated by dividing the number of shared unique clonotypes by the size of the smaller repertoire. Richness of each repertoire was evaluated using RTK rarefaction, the Chao1 estimator, and Recon v2.1 estimates of unobserved clonotypes. For all TCRbeta clonotypes obtained by the gDNA method from four donors, generation probabilities were computed with OLGA. The table was pulled from immuneACCESS by TCRdb, which kept in-frame rearrangements only. Such tables lose some clones; where checked, under half of the loss comes from unresolved V genes, and the rest has no known cause. Clone size and V and J calls were adopted from that table, with D and trimming inferred from the DNA. This sample has roughly 410,000 clones in its table, and about 96% of those were observed once. About 0.32% of the sample goes to the ten largest clones.

This TCR was recovered from a man in his thirties or forties in good health. The chain joins TRBV10-2 to TRBJ1-1; the D region possibly corresponds to TRBD1 (6 bases align). What was sequenced was memory CD8+ T cells sorted from blood. The cell subset or site label here, explained by the study, means: CD45RO+ cells pooled with CCR7-negative TemRA cells. The DNA sequence is as follows: TGCGCCAGCAGTGAAGGAGGGGGTCACACTGAAGCTTTCTTT. This codes for CASSEGGGHTEAFF.